This paragraph covers one T cell receptor beta chain sequence. Its antigen is currently unknown. The V and J ends lost 6 bases and 6 bases, in that order; junction bases with no gene match: 7. Germline lookup yields CDR1 LGHNA and CDR2 YSLEER. The CDR3 covers 14 residues. This sample was taken from a study of T cell responses to AZD1222 COVID-19 vaccine. Study details: Second doses that came at about 4 or about 12 weeks were put together.

Overall study findings and caveats: Clonal diversity may have been underestimated in mostly white British donors. A rise in Spike-specific TCR breadth and depth followed two AZD1222 doses. Repertoires were collected only later (after the peak T cell response had occurred).

Clones were sequenced by immunoSEQ multiplex PCR, and TCRdb holds only the in-frame ones, with some missing. Of about 110,000 clones in the sample, roughly nine tenths were seen once. The receptor's source is an adult in good health. Sequenced material: peripheral blood, taken on day 0 of AZD1222 vaccination. The chain is built from TRBV4-3 and TRBJ2-3, with 9 bases fitting TRBD1. The CDR3 DNA is TGCGCCAGCAGGACCGGGACAGGGCCCGATACGCAGTATTTT. Its protein product is CASRTGTGPDTQYF.